Listed below are T cell receptor beta chains from one sample, sequenced in a study of cytomegalovirus exposure and HLA in healthy donors. The protocol was immunoSEQ multiplex PCR, while the TCRdb copy is restricted to in-frame clones and leaves out a portion. This sample has 180,000 or so clones; 80% occur once, and the top ten carry 1.3% to 1.5%. The sample comprised PBMCs. These receptors were obtained from a girl between 10 and 17 years old in good health and CMV-seropositive. CDR3s include the opening cysteine and the closing phenylalanine or tryptophan. Each record gives: D gene, J gene, clone size, V gene, CDR3 protein. A D gene is named only where the DNA matches it firmly. Size is omitted from some rows. Given values are once, few, many or a class for expanded clones.

D: .; J: TRBJ1-2; size: .; V: TRBV10-2; CDR3: CASSGGTGIYGYTF
D: TRBD2; J: TRBJ2-5; size: once; V: TRBV11-2; CDR3: CASSLAGAETQYF
D: TRBD1; J: TRBJ1-1; size: .; V: TRBV29-1; CDR3: CSVGTALNTEAFF
D: TRBD2; J: TRBJ2-7; size: .; V: TRBV6-5; CDR3: CASSYVTSGSYEQYF
D: TRBD1; J: TRBJ2-3; size: .; V: TRBV15; CDR3: CATSKEMMGQGTDTQYF
D: TRBD1; J: TRBJ2-4; size: .; V: TRBV6-1; CDR3: CASSADRGAKNIQYF
D: TRBD2; J: TRBJ2-7; size: .; V: TRBV2; CDR3: CASSVGGRDSYEQYF
D: TRBD2; J: TRBJ2-1; size: .; V: TRBV5-1; CDR3: CASSLSGLAGDEQFF
D: .; J: TRBJ1-2; size: .; V: TRBV4-1; CDR3: CASSQDHNNGYTF
D: TRBD2; J: TRBJ2-5; size: .; V: TRBV29-1; CDR3: CSVAGLAGRKSRETQYF
D: .; J: TRBJ2-7; size: few; V: TRBV27; CDR3: CASSSRNFYEQYF
D: TRBD2; J: TRBJ2-2; size: few; V: TRBV5-4; CDR3: CASSFRAGLTAGELFF
D: .; J: TRBJ2-6; size: .; V: TRBV11-2; CDR3: CASSSYLAESGANVLTF
D: .; J: TRBJ2-7; size: .; V: TRBV2; CDR3: CAGGTGLMNYEQYF
D: TRBD2; J: TRBJ2-1; size: .; V: TRBV2; CDR3: CASSVLLAGGNNEQFF
D: .; J: TRBJ1-1; size: .; V: TRBV9; CDR3: CASSVEGGTTEAFF
D: .; J: TRBJ1-2; size: .; V: TRBV11-2; CDR3: CASSLVQGPKGFGYTF
D: TRBD2; J: TRBJ2-7; size: .; V: TRBV15; CDR3: CATSRDRIGILAGTYEQYF
D: TRBD1; J: TRBJ1-2; size: .; V: TRBV19; CDR3: CASSVHQGVDGYTF
D: .; J: TRBJ1-2; size: .; V: TRBV2; CDR3: CASSEDSYGYTF
D: TRBD1; J: TRBJ2-7; size: .; V: TRBV27; CDR3: CASSRGQGTASYEQYF
D: .; J: TRBJ2-3; size: .; V: TRBV5-1; CDR3: CASSLGLSRNRGDTQYF
D: .; J: TRBJ2-2; size: .; V: TRBV10-2; CDR3: CASSGASYYGELFF
D: .; J: TRBJ2-5; size: .; V: TRBV7-7; CDR3: CASSSPGETQYF
D: TRBD1; J: TRBJ2-7; size: .; V: TRBV27; CDR3: CASSLSDREFEQYF
D: TRBD1; J: TRBJ2-7; size: once; V: TRBV27; CDR3: CASSPGQGGYEQYF
D: TRBD2; J: TRBJ2-7; size: .; V: TRBV7-9; CDR3: CASSPGTSGGEQYF
D: .; J: TRBJ1-1; size: .; V: TRBV25-1; CDR3: CASGRGTEAFF
D: TRBD2; J: TRBJ2-7; size: once; V: TRBV4-1; CDR3: CASSQVGPGGPYEQYF
D: .; J: TRBJ2-6; size: .; V: TRBV4-3; CDR3: CASSPTETTGANVLTF
D: TRBD1; J: TRBJ1-2; size: .; V: TRBV25-1; CDR3: CASSETTGAGYGYTF
D: .; J: TRBJ1-2; size: .; V: TRBV7-6; CDR3: CASSLAPGLDGYTF
D: TRBD1; J: TRBJ2-7; size: .; V: TRBV7-3; CDR3: CASSLTSDRNEQYF
D: .; J: TRBJ2-7; size: .; V: TRBV4-1; CDR3: CASSQVGDNDYEQYF
D: .; J: TRBJ2-3; size: once; V: TRBV6-6; CDR3: CASSRSGGMRTDTQYF
D: TRBD1; J: TRBJ2-1; size: .; V: TRBV2; CDR3: CATSGQGRNEQFF
D: .; J: TRBJ2-1; size: .; V: TRBV15; CDR3: CATSRDRGSAGLSYNEQFF
D: TRBD1; J: TRBJ1-5; size: .; V: TRBV30; CDR3: CAWTLGQGGNQPQHF
D: TRBD2; J: TRBJ2-5; size: .; V: TRBV5-6; CDR3: CASSFGGGETQYF
D: TRBD1; J: TRBJ2-3; size: few; V: TRBV7-9; CDR3: CASSLAEQGDTDTQYF